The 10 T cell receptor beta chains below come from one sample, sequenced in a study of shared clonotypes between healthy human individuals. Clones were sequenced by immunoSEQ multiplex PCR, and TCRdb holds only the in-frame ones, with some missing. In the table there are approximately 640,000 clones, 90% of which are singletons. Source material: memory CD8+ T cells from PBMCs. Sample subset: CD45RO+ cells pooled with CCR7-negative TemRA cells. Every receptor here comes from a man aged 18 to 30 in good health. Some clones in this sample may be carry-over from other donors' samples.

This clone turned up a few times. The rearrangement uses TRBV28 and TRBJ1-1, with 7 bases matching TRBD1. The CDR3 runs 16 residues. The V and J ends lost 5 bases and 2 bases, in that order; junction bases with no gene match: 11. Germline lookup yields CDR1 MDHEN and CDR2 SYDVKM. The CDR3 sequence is CASSPLMGQFNTEAFF. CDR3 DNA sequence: TGTGCCAGCAGTCCCCTTATGGGACAGTTCAACACTGAAGCTTTCTTT.

CDR3 nucleotides: TGTGCCAGCAGCCTAGGTTGGGAGCACACCGGGGAGCTGTTTTTT. It is translated as CASSLGWEHTGELFF. The chain combines TRBV9 with TRBJ2-2; D may be TRBD2 (5 bases). Deletions cut 4 bases from V and 3 bases from J, with 13 bases between. This CDR3 is built from 15 residues. Germline values: CDR1 SGDLS, CDR2 YYNGEE. Full variable domain (outside the CDR3, taken from reference TRBV9 and TRBJ2-2): DSGVTQTPKHLITATGQRVTLRCSPRSGDLSVYWYQQSLDQGLQFLIQYYNGEERAKGNILERFSAQQFPDLHSELNLSSLELGDSALYFCASSLGWEHTGELFFGEGSRLTVL.

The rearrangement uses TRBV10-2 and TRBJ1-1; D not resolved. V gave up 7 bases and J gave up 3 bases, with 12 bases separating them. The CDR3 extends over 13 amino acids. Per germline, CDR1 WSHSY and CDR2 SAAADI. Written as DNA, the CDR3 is TGCGCCAGCAAGGAGGGATGGGACACTGAAGCTTTCTTT. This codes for CASKEGWDTEAFF.

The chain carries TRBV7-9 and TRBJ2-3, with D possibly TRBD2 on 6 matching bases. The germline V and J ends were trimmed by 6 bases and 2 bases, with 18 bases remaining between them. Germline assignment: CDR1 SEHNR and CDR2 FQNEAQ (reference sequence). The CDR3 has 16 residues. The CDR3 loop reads CASRRGPLKVTDTQYF. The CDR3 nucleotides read TGTGCCAGCAGGCGGGGACCCTTAAAGGTCACAGATACGCAGTATTTT.

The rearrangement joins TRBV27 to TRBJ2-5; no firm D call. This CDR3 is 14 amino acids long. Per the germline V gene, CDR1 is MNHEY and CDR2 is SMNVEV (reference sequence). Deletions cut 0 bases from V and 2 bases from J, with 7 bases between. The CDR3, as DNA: TGTGCCAGCAGTTTATCCTCCGTGCAAGAGACCCAGTACTTC. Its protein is CASSLSSVQETQYF.

This CDR3 reads CASSLMDRSYNEQFF. CDR3 in DNA: TGTGCCAGCAGCTTGATGGACAGGTCCTACAATGAGCAGTTCTTC. The chain links TRBV5-6 to TRBJ2-1; TRBD1 aligns across 7 bases. The CDR3 extends over 15 amino acids. The junction had 2 bases not matched to a gene; V was cut back by 1 base and J by 1 base. Germline V lookup: CDR1 SGHDT, CDR2 YYEEEE.

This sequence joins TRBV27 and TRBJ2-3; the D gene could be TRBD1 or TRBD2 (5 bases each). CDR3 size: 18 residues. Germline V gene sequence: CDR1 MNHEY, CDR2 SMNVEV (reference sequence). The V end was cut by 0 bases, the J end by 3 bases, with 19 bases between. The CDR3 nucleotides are TGTGCCAGCAGTTTATCTCTCCCAGGGAGTCAGTTTACAGATACGCAGTATTTT. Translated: CASSLSLPGSQFTDTQYF.

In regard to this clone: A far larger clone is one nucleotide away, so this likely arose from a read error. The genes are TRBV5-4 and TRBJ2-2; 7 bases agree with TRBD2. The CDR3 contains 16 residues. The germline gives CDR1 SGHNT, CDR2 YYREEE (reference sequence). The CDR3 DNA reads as TGTGCCGGCAGCTTGCGTTCAGCGGGACTCACCGGGGAGCTGTTTTTT. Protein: CAGSLRSAGLTGELFF.

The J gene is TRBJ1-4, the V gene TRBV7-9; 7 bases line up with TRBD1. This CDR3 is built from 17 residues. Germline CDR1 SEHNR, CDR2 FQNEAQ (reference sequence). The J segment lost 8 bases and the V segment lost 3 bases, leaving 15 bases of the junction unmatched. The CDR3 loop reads CASSFPSNRGEREKLFF. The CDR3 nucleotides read TGTGCCAGCAGCTTCCCATCTAACAGGGGAGAGAGGGAAAAACTGTTTTTT.

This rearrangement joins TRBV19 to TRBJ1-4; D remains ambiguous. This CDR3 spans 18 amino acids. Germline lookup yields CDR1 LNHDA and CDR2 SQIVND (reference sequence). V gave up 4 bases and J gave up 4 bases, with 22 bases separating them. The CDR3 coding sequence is TGTGCCAGTAGTACCTACTCTTCGGGCCCACCTATTAATGAAAAACTGTTTTTT. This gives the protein CASSTYSSGPPINEKLFF.